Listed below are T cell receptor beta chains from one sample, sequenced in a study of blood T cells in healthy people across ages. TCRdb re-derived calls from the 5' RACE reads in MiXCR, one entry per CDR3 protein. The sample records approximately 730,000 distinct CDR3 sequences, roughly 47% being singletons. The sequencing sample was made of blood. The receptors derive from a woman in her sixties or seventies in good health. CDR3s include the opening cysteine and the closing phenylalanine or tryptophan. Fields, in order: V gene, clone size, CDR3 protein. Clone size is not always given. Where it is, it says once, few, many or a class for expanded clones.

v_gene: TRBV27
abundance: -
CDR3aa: CASSGTGVTDTQYF

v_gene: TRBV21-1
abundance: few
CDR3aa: CASSQPPGVRRSYEQYF

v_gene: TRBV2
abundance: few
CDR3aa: CASSEGRFSTDTQYF

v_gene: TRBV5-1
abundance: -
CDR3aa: CASSLEQGGQPQHF

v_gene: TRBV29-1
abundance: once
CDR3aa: CNVEWGERLNTEAFF

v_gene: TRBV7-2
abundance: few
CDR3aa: CASSTRTEQFF

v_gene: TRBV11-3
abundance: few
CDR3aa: CASSLDRKTQYF

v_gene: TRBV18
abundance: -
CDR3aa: CASSPPITGIGYGYTF

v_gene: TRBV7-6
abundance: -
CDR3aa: CASSLSYTNTQYF

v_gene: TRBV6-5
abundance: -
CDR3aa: CASSYSSGRAEKFF

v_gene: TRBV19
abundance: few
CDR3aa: CASSDRSGANVLTF

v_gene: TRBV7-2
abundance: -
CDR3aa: CASSARTGLTDTQYF

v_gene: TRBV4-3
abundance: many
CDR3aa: CASSQEVPRQANEQFF

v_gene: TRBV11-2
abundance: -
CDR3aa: CASSLELAGSVEQFF

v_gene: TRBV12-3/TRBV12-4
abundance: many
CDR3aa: CASSLVPSSYEQYF

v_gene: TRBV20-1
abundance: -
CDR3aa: CTAGTYTDTQYF

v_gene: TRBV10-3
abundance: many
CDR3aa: CAINPGLSSYEQYF

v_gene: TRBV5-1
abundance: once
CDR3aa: CASSSWTAYGYTF

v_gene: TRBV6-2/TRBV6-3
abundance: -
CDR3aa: CASSDGLAGVAYEQYF

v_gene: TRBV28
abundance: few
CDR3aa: CASWDRSAYEQYF

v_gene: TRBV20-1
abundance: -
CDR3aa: CSASEGIGYTF

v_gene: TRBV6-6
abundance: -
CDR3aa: CASSTGVGSTEAFF

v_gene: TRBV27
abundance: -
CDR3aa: CASSLSFSRSNQPQHF

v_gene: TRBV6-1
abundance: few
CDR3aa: CASSEEVGRAYGYTF

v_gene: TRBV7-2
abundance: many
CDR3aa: CASTQSTMNEQFF

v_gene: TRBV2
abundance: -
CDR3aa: CASRRTDDDEQYF

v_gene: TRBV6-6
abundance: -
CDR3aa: CASSYQTGPGNEQFF

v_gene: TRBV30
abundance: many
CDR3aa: CAWASYNEQFF

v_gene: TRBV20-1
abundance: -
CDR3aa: CSARDSKGMDEQYF

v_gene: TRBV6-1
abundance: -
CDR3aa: CASSLLWSTDTQYF

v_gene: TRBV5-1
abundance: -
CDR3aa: CASSATPGETQYF